The clone carrying this TCR beta chain has a handful of counts. What it binds is not known. This record belongs to a study of T cell repertoires in cytomegalovirus infection. In the study overall: Both a matching HLA type and CMV infection were indicated by public TCR beta signatures.

Whole-study results and caveats: The cumulative frequency of public TCR beta families distinguished individuals who carried CMV together with the relevant HLA. Across the ex vivo response, the dominant clonotypes were HLA-C-restricted CMV-specific TCR beta clonotypes.

Trimming took 2 bases from V and 9 from J, leaving 13 bases between them. The germline V gene encodes CDR1 MNHGY and CDR2 SAAAGT. The CDR3 runs 13 residues. TCRdb ran MiXCR on the reads and lists one entry per CDR3 protein. The table shows 700,000 to 950,000 distinct CDR3 sequences, with roughly 33% occurring only once. The chain has TRBV6-8 and TRBJ1-1; no reliable D call. The sequence derives from a human donor in good health (CMV status not recorded). Some clones in this sample may be carry-over from other donors' samples. Specimen: cultured CD8+ T cells from PBMCs, collected from culture after CMV antigen stimulation. CDR3 amino acids: CASSYHAQGQAFF. The CDR3 DNA follows: TGTGCCAGCAGTTACCACGCCCAAGGCCAAGCTTTCTTT.